Listed below are T cell receptor beta chains from one sample, sequenced in a study of blood T cell repertoires in COVID-19. Sequencing used immunoSEQ multiplex PCR; TCRdb keeps in-frame clones, though not all of them. The profile shows some 180,000 clones, about four fifths of them singletons. The specimen was peripheral blood. The receptor source for this set is a man aged 60 to 69 with acute or convalescent COVID-19. Both conserved end residues are part of each CDR3. D genes are given only for firm matches. Only some rows state a clone size, as once, few, many or a class for expanded clones.

D: .; J: TRBJ2-6; size: .; V: TRBV29-1; DNA: TGCAGCGTTGAAACTGACAGGCAGTTCAAAATCTCTGGGGCCAACGTCCTGACTTTC; CDR3: CSVETDRQFKISGANVLTF
D: .; J: TRBJ2-7; size: .; V: TRBV21-1; DNA: TGTGCCAGCAAAACGGGAATTAGGGCCCACGAGCAGTACTTC; CDR3: CASKTGIRAHEQYF
D: TRBD2; J: TRBJ2-2; size: .; V: TRBV5-1; DNA: TGCGCCAGCAGCCCCTTAGCGGGAGGGAACACCGGGGAGCTGTTTTTT; CDR3: CASSPLAGGNTGELFF
D: TRBD2; J: TRBJ2-2; size: .; V: TRBV4-2; DNA: TGTGCCAGCAGCCAATTTGCCACTAGCGGGGCGAACACCGGGGAGCTGTTTTTT; CDR3: CASSQFATSGANTGELFF
D: TRBD2; J: TRBJ2-1; size: .; V: TRBV30; DNA: TGTGCCTGGCAGGGACTAGCGGCCTACAATGAGCAGTTCTTC; CDR3: CAWQGLAAYNEQFF
D: TRBD2; J: TRBJ2-7; size: .; V: TRBV10-3; DNA: TGTGCCATCAGTGGGGGGGGACTAGCCTACGAGCAGTACTTC; CDR3: CAISGGGLAYEQYF
D: TRBD1; J: TRBJ2-7; size: .; V: TRBV13; DNA: TGTGCCAGCAGCCAAGACAGGGGCGACGAGCAGTACTTC; CDR3: CASSQDRGDEQYF
D: .; J: TRBJ2-6; size: .; V: TRBV11-2; DNA: TGTGCCAGCACCTTGGGGGGCTCTGGGGCCAACGTCCTGACTTTC; CDR3: CASTLGGSGANVLTF
D: .; J: TRBJ1-5; size: .; V: TRBV19; DNA: TGTGCCAGTAGTACCGACAGGACGAATAGCAATCAGCCCCAGCATTTT; CDR3: CASSTDRTNSNQPQHF
D: .; J: TRBJ1-2; size: .; V: TRBV5-1; DNA: TGCGCCAGCAGCTTGGGTGACGGAGACTATGGCTACACCTTC; CDR3: CASSLGDGDYGYTF
D: TRBD2; J: TRBJ2-1; size: .; V: TRBV6-6; DNA: TGTGCCAGCAGTTACTCTCCGGGACTATCGGACAATGAGCAGTTCTTC; CDR3: CASSYSPGLSDNEQFF
D: TRBD1; J: TRBJ2-5; size: .; V: TRBV4-1; DNA: TGCGCCAGCAGCCATTCGGGACAGGAACAAGAGACCCAGTACTTC; CDR3: CASSHSGQEQETQYF
D: .; J: TRBJ1-4; size: few; V: TRBV5-1; DNA: TGCGCCAGCAGCCAAGGAGCCAGGGTTACCAATGAAAAACTGTTTTTT; CDR3: CASSQGARVTNEKLFF
D: TRBD1; J: TRBJ1-3; size: once; V: TRBV10-3; DNA: TGTGCCATCAGTGGGACAGGGCTAGACACCATATATTTT; CDR3: CAISGTGLDTIYF
D: .; J: TRBJ1-1; size: .; V: TRBV18; DNA: TGTGCCAGCTCACCGGGGCAGGGGTACACTGAAGCTTTCTTT; CDR3: CASSPGQGYTEAFF
D: TRBD1; J: TRBJ1-5; size: .; V: TRBV6-5; DNA: TGTGCCAGCAGTCCGGACAGGGTTGGTCAGCCCCAGCATTTT; CDR3: CASSPDRVGQPQHF
D: .; J: TRBJ1-5; size: .; V: TRBV14; DNA: TGTGCCAGCAGCCAAGGGGCGGGGGAACAGCATTTT; CDR3: CASSQGAGEQHF
D: .; J: TRBJ1-1; size: .; V: TRBV13; DNA: TGTGCCAGCAGCTCCAAGTACGGCGGGGCGAACACTGAAGCTTTCTTT; CDR3: CASSSKYGGANTEAFF
D: .; J: TRBJ1-1; size: .; V: TRBV24-1; DNA: TGTGCCACCAGAGGACAGAAAGATCGCCTATTCACTGAAGCTTTCTTT; CDR3: CATRGQKDRLFTEAFF
D: TRBD1; J: TRBJ1-1; size: few; V: TRBV2; DNA: TGTGCCAGCACCTTAAGGGGACAGGGGGAAGCTTTCTTT; CDR3: CASTLRGQGEAFF
D: TRBD2; J: TRBJ2-1; size: .; V: TRBV4-3; DNA: TGCGCCAGCAGCCAAGATCGGGCGGGGGGACCCTACAATGAGCAGTTCTTC; CDR3: CASSQDRAGGPYNEQFF
D: TRBD2; J: TRBJ2-1; size: few; V: TRBV30; DNA: TGTGCCTGGAGTACCCGACTAGCGGGAGGGCCGCGGTCCTACAATGAGCAGTTCTTC; CDR3: CAWSTRLAGGPRSYNEQFF
D: .; J: TRBJ2-3; size: .; V: TRBV27; DNA: TGTGCCAGCAGTTTACTACCCCTCGGCACAGATACGCAGTATTTT; CDR3: CASSLLPLGTDTQYF
D: TRBD1; J: TRBJ2-7; size: .; V: TRBV7-2; DNA: TGTGCCAGCAGCTTAGCTTTTACAGGGGGAAAGGATGAGCAGTACTTC; CDR3: CASSLAFTGGKDEQYF
D: TRBD1; J: TRBJ1-5; size: once; V: TRBV5-8; DNA: TGTGCCAGCAGCTCTGGACAGGGTCGTTATAGCAATCAGCCCCAGCATTTT; CDR3: CASSSGQGRYSNQPQHF
D: .; J: TRBJ2-3; size: once; V: TRBV5-1; DNA: TGCGCCAGCAGCCAACCGGGACAACGCACAGATACGCAGTATTTT; CDR3: CASSQPGQRTDTQYF
D: .; J: TRBJ1-5; size: once; V: TRBV2; DNA: TGTGCCAGCACACAGGGTGAGGGTCAGCCCCAGCATTTT; CDR3: CASTQGEGQPQHF
D: TRBD1; J: TRBJ1-2; size: once; V: TRBV9; DNA: TGTGCCAGCAGCGATAGGCCGGGACAGTCAACCTATGGCTACACCTTC; CDR3: CASSDRPGQSTYGYTF
D: TRBD1; J: TRBJ1-5; size: .; V: TRBV19; DNA: TGTGCCAGTAGTATGACAGGGGGAGGTTATCAGCCCCAGCATTTT; CDR3: CASSMTGGGYQPQHF
D: .; J: TRBJ1-2; size: few; V: TRBV15; DNA: TGTGCCACCAGCAGAGGTGGCAGAAACTATGGCTACACCTTC; CDR3: CATSRGGRNYGYTF
D: .; J: TRBJ1-5; size: .; V: TRBV19; DNA: TGTGCCAGTAGTCCCCAAATAGACTATAGCAATCAGCCCCAGCATTTT; CDR3: CASSPQIDYSNQPQHF
D: .; J: TRBJ2-2; size: .; V: TRBV6-5; DNA: TGTGCCAGCAACCTAGGGGGGGACTCCGGGGAGCTGTTTTTT; CDR3: CASNLGGDSGELFF
D: .; J: TRBJ1-5; size: .; V: TRBV19; DNA: TGTGCCAGTAGTACCGTAGGGGGTAGCAATCAGCCCCAGCATTTT; CDR3: CASSTVGGSNQPQHF
D: TRBD2; J: TRBJ2-7; size: few; V: TRBV6-1; DNA: TGTGCCAGCAGTGACCCCTCCGGGACTATTTCCTACGAGCAGTACTTC; CDR3: CASSDPSGTISYEQYF
D: .; J: TRBJ2-4; size: .; V: TRBV6-1; DNA: TGTGCCAGCAGTGAGAGGTTAGCCAAAAACATTCAGTACTTC; CDR3: CASSERLAKNIQYF
D: .; J: TRBJ1-1; size: .; V: TRBV6-5; DNA: TGTGCCAGCAGTTTAAGACAGACTGAAGCTTTCTTT; CDR3: CASSLRQTEAFF
D: TRBD1; J: TRBJ2-7; size: few; V: TRBV9; DNA: TGTGCCAGCAGCGTAATGGCAGGGGGTCCCGACGAGCAGTACTTC; CDR3: CASSVMAGGPDEQYF
D: .; J: TRBJ1-5; size: .; V: TRBV6-5; DNA: TGTGCCAGCAGTTACGAGGGCGCGGCAGTCAATCAGCCCCAGCATTTT; CDR3: CASSYEGAAVNQPQHF
D: TRBD1; J: TRBJ1-3; size: .; V: TRBV6-5; DNA: TGTGCCAGCAGTTACTCTGGGACAGGGATAGGAAACACCATATATTTT; CDR3: CASSYSGTGIGNTIYF
D: .; J: TRBJ1-4; size: .; V: TRBV2; DNA: TGTGCCAGCTGCGCCGATGGGGGGGCTAATGAAAAACTGTTTTTT; CDR3: CASCADGGANEKLFF
D: .; J: TRBJ1-1; size: .; V: TRBV6-5; DNA: TGTGCCAGCAGGGAGAGGGAAACGAACACTGAAGCTTTCTTT; CDR3: CASRERETNTEAFF
D: TRBD1; J: TRBJ2-1; size: .; V: TRBV11-2; DNA: TGTGCCAGCAGCTTAGAGACAGGGAGACAGGCGATCAGTGAGCAGTTCTTC; CDR3: CASSLETGRQAISEQFF
D: TRBD2; J: TRBJ2-3; size: .; V: TRBV6-2/TRBV6-3; DNA: TGTGCCAGCAGTAGCGGAGGGAGGGACACAGATACGCAGTATTTT; CDR3: CASSSGGRDTDTQYF